Listed below are T cell receptor beta chains from one sample, sequenced in a study of cytomegalovirus exposure and HLA in healthy donors. Only in-frame clones appear in the TCRdb table, and some are missing; sequencing was by immunoSEQ multiplex PCR. There are 99,000 or so clones in the sample; 60% to 80% occur only once, and around 6.1% lies in the top ten. Sequenced material: PBMCs. These receptors all stem from a man aged 60-69 years in good health and CMV-seropositive. Each CDR3 is given without its conserved first and last residue. Each record gives: clone size, V gene, CDR3 protein. The size entry is marked missing in some rows and otherwise reads once, few, many or a size class.

clone size: .
V gene: TRBV18
CDR3 protein: ASSPDSNTEAF

clone size: .
V gene: TRBV28
CDR3 protein: ASSSGRATRFSNQPQH

clone size: .
V gene: TRBV28
CDR3 protein: ASSLRGGYT

clone size: .
V gene: TRBV6-5
CDR3 protein: ASGRLAGGDEQF

clone size: .
V gene: TRBV4-3
CDR3 protein: ASSQDRAGGPNEQF

clone size: few
V gene: TRBV7-9
CDR3 protein: ASSLASFGEQY

clone size: .
V gene: TRBV19
CDR3 protein: ASSPFMTGLNTEAF

clone size: .
V gene: TRBV27
CDR3 protein: ASSPRGGARGLRAF

clone size: .
V gene: TRBV9
CDR3 protein: ASSVVPGGLADTQY

clone size: .
V gene: TRBV7-2
CDR3 protein: ASSLGAREAF

clone size: .
V gene: TRBV6-6
CDR3 protein: ASKGASNNEQF

clone size: once
V gene: TRBV6-4
CDR3 protein: ASSDSPGLAGPPGELF

clone size: .
V gene: TRBV9
CDR3 protein: ASSFGTGSEKLF

clone size: few
V gene: TRBV20-1
CDR3 protein: SARVGFEAF

clone size: .
V gene: TRBV9
CDR3 protein: ASSVDGRNTEAF

clone size: .
V gene: TRBV10-2
CDR3 protein: ASGGEGRVRNQPQH

clone size: .
V gene: TRBV9
CDR3 protein: ASTQFSVLGAGANVLT

clone size: .
V gene: TRBV7-9
CDR3 protein: ASSTGTSGGPGRETQY

clone size: .
V gene: TRBV19
CDR3 protein: ASSAPWTGTLGPQH

clone size: .
V gene: TRBV19
CDR3 protein: ASSIVGSSYEQY

clone size: once
V gene: TRBV28
CDR3 protein: ASSLEVGLRTYEQY

clone size: .
V gene: TRBV7-2
CDR3 protein: ASSPQGGWEKLF

clone size: .
V gene: TRBV4-1
CDR3 protein: ASSPRDSVPYNEQF

clone size: once
V gene: TRBV6-5
CDR3 protein: ASSYETGNTEAF

clone size: .
V gene: TRBV7-2
CDR3 protein: AGSPRTGGNYGYT

clone size: .
V gene: TRBV14
CDR3 protein: ASSPQVSGNTIY

clone size: .
V gene: TRBV25-1
CDR3 protein: ASSETGQWEKLF

clone size: few
V gene: TRBV6-5
CDR3 protein: ASSYSTENTGELF

clone size: .
V gene: TRBV7-8
CDR3 protein: ATTRQRGPREQF

clone size: .
V gene: TRBV13
CDR3 protein: ASSLGQGLQETQY

clone size: .
V gene: TRBV5-1
CDR3 protein: ASSLGQGGTDTQY

clone size: .
V gene: TRBV9
CDR3 protein: ASSSGLAGVTDTQY

clone size: .
V gene: TRBV19
CDR3 protein: ASSMTSGVTTDTQY

clone size: .
V gene: TRBV11-1
CDR3 protein: ASSSPRGGAEAF

clone size: .
V gene: TRBV9
CDR3 protein: ASSAGQGRGTEAF

clone size: .
V gene: TRBV7-2
CDR3 protein: ASSFNLLSYEQY

clone size: .
V gene: TRBV5-6
CDR3 protein: ASSRQGYEQY

clone size: .
V gene: TRBV7-9
CDR3 protein: ASSSPGDTGELF

clone size: .
V gene: TRBV5-1
CDR3 protein: ASSRSGGNEQF

clone size: .
V gene: TRBV28
CDR3 protein: ASSLWGDRAYEQY

clone size: few
V gene: TRBV11-2
CDR3 protein: ASSQFPRGIDNEQF

clone size: few
V gene: TRBV7-6
CDR3 protein: ASSRTYSTDTQY

clone size: .
V gene: TRBV5-1
CDR3 protein: ASSTRQGDSPLH

clone size: .
V gene: TRBV5-1
CDR3 protein: ASSPGHGNIQY

clone size: .
V gene: TRBV21-1
CDR3 protein: ASSTRKDRANQPQH

clone size: .
V gene: TRBV5-6
CDR3 protein: ASSRRQGYYEQY